These 7 T cell receptor beta chains were sequenced from one sample in a study of CXCR3-negative and CXCR3-positive naive CD8 T cells. Whole-study results and caveats: TRB CDR3 hydrophobicity was greater in CXCR3-positive naive cells than in CXCR3-negative naive cells.

Their recognized antigens are unknown. Researchers prepared the TRB cDNA libraries using 5' RACE with UMI labels. With the 5' RACE reads reprocessed, TCRdb shows one record per CDR3 protein and no DNA. Recorded here are 4,500 to 6,500 distinct CDR3 sequences; the top ten clones represent more than 1.5%. Sequences were obtained from naive CXCR3+ CD8+ T cells from blood. The subset was: CD45RO-CCR7+CD27+CD95- naive CD8+ T cells expressing CXCR3 (TNR3+). All receptors come from a human donor in good health. Some clones in this sample may be carry-over from other donors' samples.

The CDR3 sequence: CSVGPGAGHNEQFF. The J gene is TRBJ2-1, the V gene TRBV29-1; TCRdb calls TRBD1, which cannot be checked without DNA. Germline loops: CDR1 SQVTM, CDR2 ANQGSEA. The CDR3 consists of 14 residues.

Frequency places this clonotype as medium-sized. J is TRBJ2-5 and V is TRBV7-2; TCRdb's D call, TRBD2, is unchecked because there is no DNA. Germline V CDR1 and CDR2: SGHTA, FQGNSA. The CDR3 length is 19 residues. The CDR3 loop reads CASSFPRGGASVLEETQYF.

The gene calls are TRBV19 and TRBJ1-1; the TCRdb D gene call, TRBD1, has no DNA to confirm it. This CDR3 is built from 16 residues. The germline V gene encodes CDR1 LNHDA and CDR2 SQIVND (reference sequence). CDR3 in amino acids: CASSMGGTAMNTEAFF.

Judged by frequency, this clonotype is medium-sized (0.01 to 0.1%). The chain is built from TRBV27 and TRBJ2-1; the TCRdb D gene call, TRBD1, has no DNA to confirm it. This CDR3 contains 14 residues. From germline, CDR1 is MNHEY and CDR2 SMNVEV (reference sequence). The CDR3 sequence: CASSLIGGHNEQFF.

The CDR3 loop is CSVDFGRLNTEAFF. The genes are TRBV29-1 and TRBJ1-1. This CDR3 contains 14 residues. The V gene's germline CDR1 is SQVTM and CDR2 ANQGSEA.

This clonotype counts as medium-sized (0.01 to 0.1%) by frequency. The chain has TRBV11-2 and TRBJ2-5; TCRdb's D call, TRBD2, is unchecked because there is no DNA. CDR1 is SGHAT, CDR2 FQNNGV, per germline. The CDR3 totals 14 residues. The CDR3 spells CASSQNREEETQYF.

This clonotype registers medium-sized by frequency. This chain uses TRBV21-1 with TRBJ2-1. TRBV21-1 is recorded as a pseudogene. The CDR3 is 18 amino acids. CDR3 protein: CASSKEEDPTTSYNEQFF.